Shown below are 19 T cell receptor beta chains from a single sample sequenced in a study of shared clonotypes between healthy human individuals. Produced via immunoSEQ multiplex PCR; TCRdb's table is partial and in-frame only. The sample shows about 500,000 clones, roughly four fifths of them seen only once. Specimen: PBMCs. The receptors originated from a woman in her thirties or forties in good health. Some clones in this sample may be carry-over from other donors' samples.

The chain has TRBV2 and TRBJ1-2; D gene ambiguous. There are 11 residues in the CDR3. Trimming stripped 7 bases from V and 5 bases from J, with 8 bases between. Germline-derived CDR1 and CDR2 are SNHLY and FYNNEI. DNA for the CDR3: TGTGCCAGCACTCCCCAATATGGCTACACCTTC. Its translation: CASTPQYGYTF.

This chain joins TRBV2 and TRBJ2-7; the match to TRBD2 covers 7 bases. The germline V gene encodes CDR1 SNHLY and CDR2 FYNNEI. The ends lost 6 bases at V and 1 base at J; junction bases unmatched: 12. The CDR3 runs to 16 residues. CDR3 sequence (DNA): TGTGCCAGCAGGAAAGATGCGGGAGAGGTATCCTACGAGCAGTACTTC. Protein sequence: CASRKDAGEVSYEQYF.

This clone has just a few counts. The chain recombines TRBV5-1 with TRBJ1-1; 8 nucleotides agree with TRBD1. CDR1 and CDR2 (germline): SGHRS, YFSETQ. The CDR3 runs 15 residues. V trimming: 5 bases; J trimming: 5 bases; junction bases outside the gene matches: 11. The CDR3 here is CASSSQGARGTEAFF. CDR3 nucleotides: TGCGCCAGCAGTTCCCAGGGGGCGCGAGGGACTGAAGCTTTCTTT.

The V gene is TRBV28, the J gene TRBJ1-5; a weak D match, TRBD1 (6 bases). Germline values: CDR1 MDHEN, CDR2 SYDVKM. CDR3 length: 16 amino acids. V lost 7 bases to trimming and J lost 2 bases, with 18 bases between them. CDR3 coding DNA: TGTGCCAGCATTCAAGGGGGGGGAGGTGGCAATCAGCCCCAGCATTTT. Amino acid sequence: CASIQGGGGGNQPQHF.

The chain recombines TRBV20-1 with TRBJ2-7; tentatively, D is TRBD1 (6 bases). Germline CDR1 reads DFQATT; CDR2 reads SNEGSKA (reference sequence). This CDR3 is 11 amino acids long. With 3 bases removed from V and 9 bases from J, the gap between germline ends came to 12 bases. CDR3 amino acids: CSASPPRGQYF. CDR3 DNA: TGCAGTGCTAGTCCCCCCAGGGGGCAGTACTTC.

This clone was counted a single time. A far bigger clonotype differs at one base, so this is likely a read error. Other DNA sequences of this sample code for an identical CDR3. The chain is built from TRBV30 and TRBJ2-7, with TRBD2 matching 9 bases. CDR1 and CDR2 from the germline V gene are GTSNPN and SVGIG (reference sequence). V shed 0 bases, J shed 7 bases, and the junction held 10 bases outside the gene matches. The length of the CDR3 is 15 residues. The CDR3 DNA sequence: TGTGCCTGGAGTGTACGGCGGGAGGGCTTCTATGAGCAGTACTTC. Amino acid sequence: CAWSVRREGFYEQYF.

Points on this clone: This may arise from a read error, as a much more abundant clone is one base away. CDR3 nucleotides: TGTGCCAGCAGCTTATTGGCAGCCACAGATACGCAGTATTTT. Its translation: CASSLLAATDTQYF. The chain couples TRBV7-3 to TRBJ2-3; D ambiguous. V lost 2 bases and J 2 bases, leaving 8 bases between the germline ends. Germline V CDR1 and CDR2: SGHTA, FQGTGA. The CDR3 has 14 amino acids. The full variable domain, its missing parts supplied by reference TRBV7-3 and TRBJ2-3, is GAGVSQTPSNKVTEKGKYVELRCDPISGHTALYWYRQSLGQGPEFLIYFQGTGAADDSGLPNDRFFAVRPEGSVSTLKIQRTERGDSAVYLCASSLLAATDTQYFGPGTRLTVL.

In this sample, this clone turned up once. The rearrangement uses TRBV12-5 and TRBJ2-5; the match to TRBD1 covers 8 bases. CDR3 length: 18 residues. Germline V gene lookup returns CDR1 LGHNT and CDR2 FRNRAP. V lost 0 bases to trimming and J lost 4 bases; unmatched junction nucleotides: 13. CDR3 protein: CASGLVPPRTGKSETQYF. Here the CDR3 DNA reads TGTGCTAGTGGTTTGGTACCCCCCCGGACAGGGAAGTCAGAGACCCAGTACTTC.

The chain uses TRBV19 and TRBJ1-5; 9 bases are a match to TRBD1. CDR1 is LNHDA, CDR2 SQIVND, per germline (reference sequence). The CDR3 length is 13 residues. V was pared by 4 bases and J by 7 bases, with 2 bases of the junction left unmatched. CDR3 sequence reads: CASSRDREQPQHF. CDR3 coding DNA: TGTGCCAGTAGTAGGGACAGGGAACAGCCCCAGCATTTT.

The chain joins TRBV7-7 to TRBJ2-1, with a possible D match to TRBD2 (5 bases). The CDR3 is made up of 13 amino acids. The ends were cut back, 5 bases at V and 12 bases at J, with 17 bases in the middle. Per germline, CDR1 SSHAT and CDR2 FNYEAQ (reference sequence). Here the CDR3 DNA reads TGTGCCAGCAGCAATGGGGAGTCCCGGAGGCAGTTCTTC. Translation: CASSNGESRRQFF.

This rearrangement joins TRBV15 to TRBJ2-1, with D possibly TRBD2 on 5 matching bases. Trimming shortened V by 2 bases and J by 4 bases, and 12 bases separated the two germline ends. The CDR3 totals 15 residues. Germline CDR1 reads LNHNV; CDR2 reads YYDKDF (reference sequence). The CDR3 sequence: CATSRQTRGYNEQFF. For the CDR3, the DNA is TGTGCCACCAGCAGACAAACCCGGGGATACAATGAGCAGTTCTTC.

V gene TRBV7-9 combines with J gene TRBJ1-4, with a weak D call TRBD1 (5 bases). Germline values: CDR1 SEHNR, CDR2 FQNEAQ (reference sequence). V was trimmed by 5 bases and J by 10 bases, leaving 20 bases between them. The CDR3 totals 15 residues. The CDR3 bases are TGTGCCAGCAGCCCACCAAGGGGTGCGATCGGAAAACTGTTTTTT. This encodes CASSPPRGAIGKLFF.

The V and J genes are TRBV5-1 and TRBJ2-2; 10 bases line up with TRBD2. Per germline, CDR1 SGHRS and CDR2 YFSETQ. Trimming at V came to 0 bases and at J to 5 bases, leaving 4 bases not matched to a gene. CDR3 length equals 16 residues. The CDR3 DNA follows: TGCGCCAGCAGCTTGGAAGGACTAGCGGTGACCGGGGAGCTGTTTTTT. Amino acid sequence: CASSLEGLAVTGELFF.

The rearrangement uses TRBV7-2 and TRBJ1-1, with 9 bases matching TRBD1. This CDR3 spans 14 amino acids. Germline V gene data show CDR1 as SGHTA and CDR2 as FQGNSA. The ends lost 7 bases at V and 4 bases at J; junction bases unmatched: 7. CDR3 in DNA: TGTGCCAGCAACCTCGACAGGGGGAGCACTGAAGCTTTCTTT. Its translation: CASNLDRGSTEAFF.

The chain combines TRBV7-9 with TRBJ2-3, with 7 bases identical to TRBD1. This CDR3 spans 14 amino acids. Trimming at V came to 6 bases and at J to 4 bases, leaving 7 bases not matched to a gene. CDR1 is SEHNR and CDR2 is FQNEAQ in the germline V gene (reference sequence). The CDR3 DNA reads TGTGCCAGCAGGCCCGGGACAGAGGCAGATACGCAGTATTTT. Its protein product is CASRPGTEADTQYF.

In regard to this clone: The same CDR3 can be traced to other DNA sequences in this sample. This chain connects TRBV5-4 to TRBJ2-1, with D maybe TRBD1 (5 bases). Germline V lookup: CDR1 SGHNT, CDR2 YYREEE (reference sequence). The CDR3 consists of 13 residues. Trimming left V 0 bases short and J 5 bases short, with 6 bases between. In DNA form, the CDR3 reads TGTGCCAGCAGCTTGGGACAGCACAATGAGCAGTTCTTC. Translated, it gives CASSLGQHNEQFF. Using reference TRBV5-4 and TRBJ2-1 for the parts outside the CDR3, the full variable domain is ETGVTQSPTHLIKTRGQQVTLRCSSQSGHNTVSWYQQALGQGPQFIFQYYREEENGRGNFPPRFSGLQFPNYSSELNVNALELDDSALYLCASSLGQHNEQFFGPGTRLTVL.

The chain carries TRBV19 and TRBJ1-5; D not certain. Trimming left V 3 bases short and J 5 bases short, with 11 bases between. Germline V gene data show CDR1 as LNHDA and CDR2 as SQIVND (reference sequence). The CDR3 has 14 amino acids. CDR3 sequence: CASSILGSDQPQHF. CDR3 bases: TGTGCCAGTAGTATCTTAGGGAGTGATCAGCCCCAGCATTTT.

The chain carries TRBV7-9 and TRBJ2-5; 13 positions match TRBD2. The V gene's germline CDR1 is SEHNR and CDR2 FQNEAQ (reference sequence). CDR3 size: 14 residues. Trimming took 5 bases from V and 3 from J; bases not matched to a gene: 0. In nucleotides, the CDR3 is TGTGCCAGCAGCGGACTAGCGGGAGAAGAGACCCAGTACTTC. Translation gives CASSGLAGEETQYF.

This clone was counted at least ten times. The identical CDR3 is also encoded by other nucleotide sequences in the sample. The chain combines TRBV7-3 with TRBJ2-3, with D perhaps being TRBD1 or TRBD2 (5 bases each). The germline gives CDR1 SGHTA, CDR2 FQGTGA. This CDR3 has 13 amino acids. V shed 4 bases and J shed 1 base, with 6 bases lying between them. CDR3 amino acids: CASSWGRTDTQYF. DNA of the CDR3: TGTGCCAGCAGCTGGGGACGCACAGATACGCAGTATTTT.